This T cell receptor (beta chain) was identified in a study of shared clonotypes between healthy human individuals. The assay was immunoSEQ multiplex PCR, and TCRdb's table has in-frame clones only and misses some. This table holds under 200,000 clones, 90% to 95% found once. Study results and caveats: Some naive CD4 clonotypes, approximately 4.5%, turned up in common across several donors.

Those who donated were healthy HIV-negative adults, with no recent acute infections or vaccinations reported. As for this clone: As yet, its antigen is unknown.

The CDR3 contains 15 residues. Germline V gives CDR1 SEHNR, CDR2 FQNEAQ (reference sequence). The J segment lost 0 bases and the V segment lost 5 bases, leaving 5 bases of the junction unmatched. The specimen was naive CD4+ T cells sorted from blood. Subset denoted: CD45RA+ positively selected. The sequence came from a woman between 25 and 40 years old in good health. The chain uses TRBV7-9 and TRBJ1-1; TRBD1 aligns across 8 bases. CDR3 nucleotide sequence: TGTGCCAGCAGCCAAAGACAGGGGATGAACACTGAAGCTTTCTTT. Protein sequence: CASSQRQGMNTEAFF.